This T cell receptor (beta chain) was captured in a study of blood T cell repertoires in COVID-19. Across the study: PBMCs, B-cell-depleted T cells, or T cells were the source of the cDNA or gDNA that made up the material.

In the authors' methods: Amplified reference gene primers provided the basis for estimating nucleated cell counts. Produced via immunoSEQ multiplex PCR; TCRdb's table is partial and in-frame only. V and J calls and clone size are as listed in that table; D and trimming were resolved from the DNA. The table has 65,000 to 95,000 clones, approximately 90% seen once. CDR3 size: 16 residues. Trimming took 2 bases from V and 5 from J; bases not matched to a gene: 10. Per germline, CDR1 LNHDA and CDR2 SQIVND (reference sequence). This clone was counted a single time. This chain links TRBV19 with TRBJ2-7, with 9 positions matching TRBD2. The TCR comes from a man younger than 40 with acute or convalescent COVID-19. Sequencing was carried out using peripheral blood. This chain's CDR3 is CASSIMGASGIHEQYF. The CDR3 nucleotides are TGTGCCAGTAGTATAATGGGGGCTAGCGGGATCCACGAGCAGTACTTC. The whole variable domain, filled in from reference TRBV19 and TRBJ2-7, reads DGGITQSPKYLFRKEGQNVTLSCEQNLNHDAMYWYRQDPGQGLRLIYYSQIVNDFQKGDIAEGYSVSREKKESFPLTVTSAQKNPTAFYLCASSIMGASGIHEQYFGPGTRLTVT.